This T cell receptor (beta chain) stems from a study of lymphopenia after photon versus proton radiotherapy. Broader study findings: Post-nadir diversity loss with photons came from oligoclonal expansion, particularly CD8+ Temra cells.

TCRdb keeps only in-frame clones here, not all; method: immunoSEQ multiplex PCR. There are 50,000 or so clones in the sample; 92% occur only once, and roughly 17% lies in the top ten. Comment on this clone: No antigen is known for it.

Germline values: CDR1 SNHLY, CDR2 FYNNEI. J lost 12 bases, V lost 8 bases, and 8 bases had no gene match. This CDR3 is built from 11 residues. This chain connects TRBV2 to TRBJ2-3, with 7 bases matching TRBD1. The TCR sequence derives from a woman in her forties with cholangiocarcinoma. The source was peripheral blood, collected from a patient treated with photon-based radiotherapy. The CDR3 bases are TGTGCCAGCTCGCTGGGGACAGCTCAGTATTTT. It translates to CASSLGTAQYF.